This entry lists 31 T cell receptor beta chains sequenced from one sample in a study of T cell responses to AZD1222 COVID-19 vaccine. Produced via immunoSEQ multiplex PCR; TCRdb's table is partial and in-frame only. The sample records some 36,000 clones, roughly nine tenths being singletons. This specimen was peripheral blood, taken on day 0 of AZD1222 vaccination. The origin of the receptors is an adult in good health.

The genes are TRBV7-3 and TRBJ2-1, with D hard to call. The CDR3 loop spans 13 amino acids. V lost 1 base and J lost 6, with 7 bases in between. Germline assignment: CDR1 SGHTA and CDR2 FQGTGA. CDR3 coding DNA: TGTGCCAGCAGCTTAAGTGTGGGCAATGAGCAGTTCTTC. Encoded protein: CASSLSVGNEQFF.

This rearrangement joins TRBV2 to TRBJ2-1, with D possibly TRBD2 on 5 matching bases. Germline lookup yields CDR1 SNHLY and CDR2 FYNNEI. V was trimmed by 6 bases and J by 4 bases, leaving 19 bases between them. CDR3 length equals 16 residues. Written as DNA, the CDR3 is TGTGCCAGCAGGTTTGCGGGTCAGAAGCGGTACAATGAGCAGTTCTTC. Its protein is CASRFAGQKRYNEQFF.

The CDR3 nucleotides read TGTGCCAGCAGCGCAAATAGCAATCAGCCCCAGCATTTT. It codes for CASSANSNQPQHF. This rearrangement joins TRBV9 to TRBJ1-5; D unclear. The CDR3 runs to 13 residues. The germline gives CDR1 SGDLS, CDR2 YYNGEE. Trimming took off 3 bases at V and 0 bases at J, with 4 bases between the two ends.

The J gene is TRBJ2-7, the V gene TRBV7-2; D not resolved. The ends were cut back, 5 bases at V and 2 bases at J, with 4 bases in the middle. Germline values: CDR1 SGHTA, CDR2 FQGNSA. The CDR3 covers 11 residues. The CDR3 DNA sequence: TGTGCCAGCAGCCCAGCCTACGAGCAGTACTTC. Translating gives CASSPAYEQYF.

The chain recombines TRBV2 with TRBJ1-1; D gene ambiguous. CDR1 is SNHLY, CDR2 FYNNEI, per germline. The length of the CDR3 is 13 residues. With 3 bases removed from V and 1 base from J, the gap between germline ends came to 6 bases. The CDR3 spells CASSDWENTEAFF. CDR3 in DNA: TGTGCCAGCAGTGATTGGGAGAACACTGAAGCTTTCTTT.

The rearrangement links TRBV7-3 to TRBJ2-1; 11 nucleotides align to TRBD2. Looked up from germline, CDR1 is SGHTA and CDR2 is FQGTGA. V lost 1 base, J lost 11 bases, and 4 bases stayed unmatched. This CDR3 is 14 amino acids long. The CDR3 DNA is TGTGCCAGCAGCTTAAGGCTAGCGGGGGGCCAGCAGTTCTTC. Its protein is CASSLRLAGGQQFF.

This clone was counted only a few times. The V call is TRBV3-1 (or the pseudogene TRBV3-2), the J call TRBJ2-7; 8 nucleotides align to TRBD1. The germline V gene encodes CDR1 LGHDT and CDR2 YNNKEL (reference sequence). The V segment lost 2 bases and the J segment 3 bases; nucleotides outside the gene matches: 3. The CDR3 is 14 residues long. As DNA, the CDR3 is TGTGCCAGCAGCCAAACAGGGGGGTTCTACGAGCAGTACTTC. It is translated as CASSQTGGFYEQYF.

This clone showed up just once. Other nucleotide sequences from this sample produce the same CDR3. Here the CDR3 DNA reads TGTGCCAGTAGTATTATGGATACGCAGTATTTT. Encoded protein: CASSIMDTQYF. The rearrangement joins TRBV19 to TRBJ2-3; unclear D gene. The CDR3 spans 11 residues. Germline loops: CDR1 LNHDA, CDR2 SQIVND (reference sequence). V shed 3 bases and J shed 6 bases, with 4 bases lying between them.

The chain recombines TRBV27 with TRBJ2-3; D is unclear. The CDR3 extends over 13 amino acids. Germline CDR1 reads MNHEY; CDR2 reads SMNVEV (reference sequence). V lost 5 bases and J 3 bases, leaving 9 bases between the germline ends. In DNA form, the CDR3 reads TGTGCCAGCAGTCCCATAACTACAGATACGCAGTATTTT. Translation: CASSPITTDTQYF.

This chain joins TRBV6-5 and TRBJ1-1; D remains ambiguous. The CDR3 is 13 amino acids. Trimming cost V 6 bases and J 7 bases, with 15 bases left between them. Germline CDR1 MNHEY, CDR2 SVGAGI. The CDR3 DNA reads as TGTGCCAGCAGGGGCGGGTTTCGTGATGAAGCTTTCTTT. This codes for CASRGGFRDEAFF.

The J gene is TRBJ1-2, the V gene TRBV7-9; 9 nucleotides align to TRBD1. CDR3 length: 14 amino acids. Germline V gene data show CDR1 as SEHNR and CDR2 as FQNEAQ (reference sequence). Trimming cost V 3 bases and J 2 bases; bases outside gene matches: 1. The CDR3 region is CASSFGQGNYGYTF. In DNA form, the CDR3 reads TGTGCCAGCAGCTTCGGACAGGGGAACTATGGCTACACCTTC.

This sequence joins TRBV5-1 and TRBJ1-2, with D uncertain. Germline CDR1 and CDR2: SGHRS and YFSETQ. The V and J ends lost 2 bases and 3 bases respectively, with 14 bases between them. The CDR3 has 15 residues. CDR3 nucleotides: TGCGCCAGCAGCTTTAGGGTACAGAGCGACTATGGCTACACCTTC. Translating it yields CASSFRVQSDYGYTF.

This clone came up once. V is TRBV7-3 and J is TRBJ2-3, with TRBD2 matching 10 bases. The CDR3 contains 16 residues. In germline, CDR1 is SGHTA, CDR2 FQGTGA. With V trimmed by 3 bases and J by 2 bases, 5 bases remained unmatched. In DNA form, the CDR3 reads TGTGCCAGCAGCTTCGAGCGGGGGGGCCTCACAGATACGCAGTATTTT. Protein sequence: CASSFERGGLTDTQYF.

The chain uses TRBV6-4 and TRBJ2-1, with no clear D. From germline, CDR1 is MRHNA and CDR2 SNTAGT. CDR3 length: 12 amino acids. V was cut by 10 bases and J by 6 bases, with 13 bases left in between. In DNA, the CDR3 is TGTGCCACCGGAACAACCACCAATGAGCAGTTCTTC. Protein: CATGTTTNEQFF.

J is TRBJ1-1 and V is TRBV5-1; D remains unclear. The CDR3 runs to 14 residues. Germline lookup yields CDR1 SGHRS and CDR2 YFSETQ. With 0 bases removed from V and 1 base from J, the gap between germline ends came to 7 bases. In nucleotides, the CDR3 is TGCGCCAGCAGCTTGGAGGGCAGGAACACTGAAGCTTTCTTT. It codes for CASSLEGRNTEAFF.

This chain links TRBV9 with TRBJ2-3; D is ambiguous. CDR1 and CDR2 (germline): SGDLS, YYNGEE. The V end was cut by 3 bases, the J end by 3 bases, with 11 bases between. This CDR3 contains 14 residues. Written as DNA, the CDR3 is TGTGCCAGCAGCGGTGCGGATCCTACAGATACGCAGTATTTT. Translated, it gives CASSGADPTDTQYF.

The rearrangement uses TRBV27 and TRBJ2-5; tentative D call: TRBD2 (5 bases). The germline V and J ends were trimmed by 4 bases and 5 bases, with 17 bases remaining between them. The germline V gene has CDR1 MNHEY and CDR2 SMNVEV (reference sequence). This CDR3 has 15 residues. This CDR3 is CASSSRRPGEETQYF. The CDR3 DNA is TGTGCCAGCAGTTCAAGACGGCCTGGGGAGGAGACCCAGTACTTC.

This clone was picked up one time. The genes are TRBV12-5 and TRBJ2-1; 11 bases map to TRBD2. CDR3 length: 17 amino acids. Germline CDR1 is LGHNT and CDR2 is FRNRAP. The trim removed 0 bases at V and 4 bases at J, leaving 5 bases unmatched. The CDR3 spells CASGLVLPSGRYNEQFF. CDR3 sequence (DNA): TGTGCTAGTGGTTTGGTATTGCCTAGCGGGAGGTACAATGAGCAGTTCTTC.

The rearrangement joins TRBV20-1 to TRBJ2-3; no definite D call. Germline loops: CDR1 DFQATT, CDR2 SNEGSKA (reference sequence). Trimming shortened V by 4 bases and J by 2 bases, and 4 bases separated the two germline ends. This CDR3 has 11 amino acids. The DNA for the CDR3 is TGCAGTGCTATAATCACAGATACGCAGTATTTT. Amino acids: CSAIITDTQYF.

The chain has TRBV15 and TRBJ2-5; TRBD2 might be the D (5 bases). The CDR3 spans 14 residues. The V and J ends lost 5 bases and 2 bases respectively, with 12 bases between them. CDR1 and CDR2 (germline): LNHNV, YYDKDF (reference sequence). In DNA form, the CDR3 reads TGTGCCACCAGCGCCCGACGGGAACAAGAGACCCAGTACTTC. Residues: CATSARREQETQYF.

This chain links TRBV19 with TRBJ1-1; no reliable D call. Germline lookup yields CDR1 LNHDA and CDR2 SQIVND (reference sequence). The CDR3 is 15 residues long. V was clipped by 6 bases and J by 11 bases, with 25 bases between them. Written as DNA, the CDR3 is TGTGCCAGTAGCGATACCTGGGAATCCCTCCTTGGGGCTTTCTTT. Translated: CASSDTWESLLGAFF.

The V call is TRBV2, the J call TRBJ1-5; 8 bases align to TRBD1. Germline-derived CDR1 and CDR2 are SNHLY and FYNNEI. V lost 4 bases and J lost 6; bases outside the gene matches: 5. The CDR3 consists of 14 residues. CDR3 sequence: CASSVGQGRQPQHF. The CDR3 nucleotides read TGTGCCAGCAGTGTCGGACAGGGACGTCAGCCCCAGCATTTT.

This sequence joins TRBV21-1 and TRBJ2-2; TRBD1, the D gene given by the table, was not confirmed from the DNA. TRBV21-1 represents a pseudogene. This CDR3 region has 17 residues. CDR3 coding DNA: TGTGCCAGCAGCCAGACAGGGCCGACCTTGAACACCGGGGAGCTGTTTTTT. Its translation is CASSQTGPTLNTGELFF.

The rearrangement uses TRBV6-5 and TRBJ2-5; D remains ambiguous. Germline V lookup: CDR1 MNHEY, CDR2 SVGAGI. The germline V and J ends were trimmed by 3 bases and 5 bases, with 7 bases remaining between them. The CDR3 is made up of 12 amino acids. The CDR3 DNA follows: TGTGCCAGCAGTTATTCCCGGGAGACCCAGTACTTC. Translating it yields CASSYSRETQYF.

This clone was detected a few times. The chain links TRBV3-1 (or the pseudogene TRBV3-2) to TRBJ2-3, with a weak D call TRBD2 (5 bases). CDR3 length: 13 amino acids. Per the germline V gene, CDR1 is LGHDT and CDR2 is YNNKEL (reference sequence). The V end lost 4 bases, the J end lost 4 bases, and 9 bases lay between the germline ends. CDR3 residues: CASSPDYPDTQYF. CDR3 nucleotide sequence: TGTGCCAGCAGCCCCGACTATCCAGATACGCAGTATTTT.

This chain uses TRBV11-3 with TRBJ2-7; 7 nucleotides line up with TRBD1. The CDR3 sequence is 15 residues long. Germline V gives CDR1 SGHNT, CDR2 YENEEA. V shed 3 bases, J shed 5 bases, and the junction held 10 bases outside the gene matches. CDR3 sequence (DNA): TGTGCCAGCAGCTTGACACAGGGGCCCTTCAACGAGCAGTACTTC. Residues: CASSLTQGPFNEQYF. Supplemented by reference TRBV11-3 and TRBJ2-7, the full variable domain reads EAGVVQSPRYKIIEKKQPVAFWCNPISGHNTLYWYLQNLGQGPELLIRYENEEAVDDSQLPKDRFSAERLKGVDSTLKIQPAELGDSAVYLCASSLTQGPFNEQYFGPGTRLTVT.

The DNA of the CDR3 is TGTGCCAGTAGTATTTTGGGACAGGGGGCTTGGAGCACTGAAGCTTTCTTT. It specifies CASSILGQGAWSTEAFF. The V gene is TRBV19, the J gene TRBJ1-1; 12 bases align to TRBD1. The CDR3 is 17 residues long. Trimming cost V 3 bases and J 4 bases; bases outside gene matches: 9. Germline values: CDR1 LNHDA, CDR2 SQIVND (reference sequence). The whole variable domain, remainder taken from reference TRBV19 and TRBJ1-1, is DGGITQSPKYLFRKEGQNVTLSCEQNLNHDAMYWYRQDPGQGLRLIYYSQIVNDFQKGDIAEGYSVSREKKESFPLTVTSAQKNPTAFYLCASSILGQGAWSTEAFFGQGTRLTVV.

The chain combines TRBV6-5 with TRBJ2-1; D unclear. The V gene lost 3 bases and the J gene lost 0 bases, with 9 bases spanning the gap. Germline V lookup: CDR1 MNHEY, CDR2 SVGAGI. This CDR3 comprises 15 residues. Here the CDR3 DNA reads TGTGCCAGCAGTTATTCCCGGAGCTCCTACAATGAGCAGTTCTTC. Translating gives CASSYSRSSYNEQFF.

This clone has only a few counts. The J gene is TRBJ2-1, the V gene TRBV11-3, with unresolved D. The V end lost 3 bases, the J end lost 9 bases, and 9 bases lay between the germline ends. Germline lookup yields CDR1 SGHNT and CDR2 YENEEA. The CDR3 spans 12 residues. The CDR3 bases are TGTGCCAGCAGCTTTTCGCAGACTGAGCAGTTCTTC. Translation: CASSFSQTEQFF. Using reference TRBV11-3 and TRBJ2-1 for the parts outside the CDR3, the full variable domain is EAGVVQSPRYKIIEKKQPVAFWCNPISGHNTLYWYLQNLGQGPELLIRYENEEAVDDSQLPKDRFSAERLKGVDSTLKIQPAELGDSAVYLCASSFSQTEQFFGPGTRLTVL.

The chain carries TRBV11-2 and TRBJ1-1; D is undetermined. V was shortened by 4 bases and J by 4 bases, with 10 bases between the two germline ends. The CDR3 is 13 residues long. From germline, CDR1 is SGHAT and CDR2 FQNNGV. The CDR3 here is CASSYNEGTEAFF. In DNA, the CDR3 is TGTGCCAGCAGCTACAATGAAGGCACTGAAGCTTTCTTT.

This clone appeared a single time. V gene TRBV20-1 combines with J gene TRBJ1-3; weak D call: TRBD1 (6 bases). This CDR3 spans 14 amino acids. In germline, CDR1 is DFQATT, CDR2 SNEGSKA (reference sequence). The V end lost 6 bases, the J end lost 4 bases, and 16 bases lay between the germline ends. The CDR3 spells CSASFPGAGNTIYF. The DNA for the CDR3 is TGCAGTGCGAGTTTCCCAGGGGCCGGAAACACCATATATTTT.